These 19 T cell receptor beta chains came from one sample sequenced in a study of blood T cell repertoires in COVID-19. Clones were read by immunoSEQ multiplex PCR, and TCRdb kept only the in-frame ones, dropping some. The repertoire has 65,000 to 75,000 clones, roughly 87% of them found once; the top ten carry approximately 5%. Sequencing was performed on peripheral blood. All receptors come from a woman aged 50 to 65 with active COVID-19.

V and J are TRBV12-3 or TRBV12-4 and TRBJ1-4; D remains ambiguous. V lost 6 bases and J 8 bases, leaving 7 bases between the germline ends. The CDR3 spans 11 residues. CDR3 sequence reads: CASRGREKLFF. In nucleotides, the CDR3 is TGTGCCAGCAGGGGGAGGGAAAAACTGTTTTTT.

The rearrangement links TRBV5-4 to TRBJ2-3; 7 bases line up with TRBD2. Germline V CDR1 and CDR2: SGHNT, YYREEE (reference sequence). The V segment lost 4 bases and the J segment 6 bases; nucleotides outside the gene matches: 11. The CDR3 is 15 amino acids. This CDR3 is CASSRSGGGMDTQYF. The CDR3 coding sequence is TGTGCCAGCAGCCGAAGTGGGGGGGGAATGGATACGCAGTATTTT.

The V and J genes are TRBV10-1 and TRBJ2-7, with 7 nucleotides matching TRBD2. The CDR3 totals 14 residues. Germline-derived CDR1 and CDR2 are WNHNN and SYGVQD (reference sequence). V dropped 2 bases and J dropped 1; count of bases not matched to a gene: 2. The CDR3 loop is CASSEGGSSYEQYF. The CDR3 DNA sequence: TGCGCCAGCAGTGAGGGCGGGAGTTCCTACGAGCAGTACTTC.

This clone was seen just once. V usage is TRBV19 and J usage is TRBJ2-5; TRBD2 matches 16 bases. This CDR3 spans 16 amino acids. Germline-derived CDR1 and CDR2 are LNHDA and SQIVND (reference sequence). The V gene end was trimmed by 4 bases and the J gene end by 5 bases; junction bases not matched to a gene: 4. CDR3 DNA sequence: TGTGCCAGTAGTAGGGGACTAGCGGGAGGGTATGAGACCCAGTACTTC. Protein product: CASSRGLAGGYETQYF.

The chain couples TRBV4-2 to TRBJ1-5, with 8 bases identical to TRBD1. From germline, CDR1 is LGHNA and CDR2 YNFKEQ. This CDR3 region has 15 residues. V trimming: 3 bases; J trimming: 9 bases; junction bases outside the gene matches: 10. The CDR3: CASSQKPGQETPQHF. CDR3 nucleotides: TGTGCCAGCAGCCAGAAACCGGGACAGGAGACGCCCCAGCATTTT.

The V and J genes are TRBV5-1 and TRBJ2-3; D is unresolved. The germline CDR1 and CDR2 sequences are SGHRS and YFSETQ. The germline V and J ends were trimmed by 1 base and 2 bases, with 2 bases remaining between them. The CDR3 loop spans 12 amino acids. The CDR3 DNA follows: TGCGCCAGCAGCTTGCTCACAGATACGCAGTATTTT. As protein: CASSLLTDTQYF.

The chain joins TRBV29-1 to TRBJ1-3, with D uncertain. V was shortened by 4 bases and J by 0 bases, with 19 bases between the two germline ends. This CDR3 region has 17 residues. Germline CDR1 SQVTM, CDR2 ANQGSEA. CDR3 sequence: CSVGIKSPESSGNTIYF. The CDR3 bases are TGCAGCGTTGGGATCAAGAGTCCGGAGAGCTCTGGAAACACCATATATTTT.

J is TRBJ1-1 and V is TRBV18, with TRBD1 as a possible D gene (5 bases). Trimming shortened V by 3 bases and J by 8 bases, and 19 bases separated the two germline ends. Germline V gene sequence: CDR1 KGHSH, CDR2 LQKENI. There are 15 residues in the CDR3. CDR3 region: CASSPPGGATREAFF. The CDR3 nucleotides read TGTGCCAGCTCACCGCCCGGGGGAGCGACCAGAGAAGCTTTCTTT.

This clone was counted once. CDR3 residues: CATSIPATTYEQYF. DNA for the CDR3: TGTGCCACAAGTATACCGGCGACAACCTACGAGCAGTACTTC. This chain connects TRBV6-5 to TRBJ2-7; D not certain. CDR1 and CDR2 (germline): MNHEY, SVGAGI. V dropped 10 bases and J dropped 2 bases, with 18 bases sitting between them. The CDR3 spans 14 residues.

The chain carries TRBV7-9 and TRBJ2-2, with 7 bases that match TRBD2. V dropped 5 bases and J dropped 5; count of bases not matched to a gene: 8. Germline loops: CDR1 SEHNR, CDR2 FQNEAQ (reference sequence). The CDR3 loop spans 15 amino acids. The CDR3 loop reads CASSPTSVATGELFF. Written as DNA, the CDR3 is TGTGCCAGCAGCCCAACTAGCGTCGCAACCGGGGAGCTGTTTTTT. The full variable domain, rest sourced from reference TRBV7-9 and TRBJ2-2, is DTGVSQNPRHKITKRGQNVTFRCDPISEHNRLYWYRQTLGQGPEFLTYFQNEAQLEKSRLLSDRFSAERPKGSFSTLEIQRTEQGDSAMYLCASSPTSVATGELFFGEGSRLTVL.

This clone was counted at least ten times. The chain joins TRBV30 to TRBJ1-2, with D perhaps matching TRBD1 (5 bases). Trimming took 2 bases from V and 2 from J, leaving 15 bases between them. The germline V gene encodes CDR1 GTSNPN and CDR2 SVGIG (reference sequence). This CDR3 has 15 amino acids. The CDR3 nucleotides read TGTGCCTGGAGTCCCAACCGTTCAGGGAACTATGGCTACACCTTC. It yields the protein CAWSPNRSGNYGYTF.

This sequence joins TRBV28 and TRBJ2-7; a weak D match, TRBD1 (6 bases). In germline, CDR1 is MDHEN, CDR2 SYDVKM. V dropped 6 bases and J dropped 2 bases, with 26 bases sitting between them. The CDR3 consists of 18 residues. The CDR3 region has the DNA TGTGCCAGCAGGGTTGGTCGTGGGGGCCCCAATCCCACCTACGAGCAGTACTTC. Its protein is CASRVGRGGPNPTYEQYF.

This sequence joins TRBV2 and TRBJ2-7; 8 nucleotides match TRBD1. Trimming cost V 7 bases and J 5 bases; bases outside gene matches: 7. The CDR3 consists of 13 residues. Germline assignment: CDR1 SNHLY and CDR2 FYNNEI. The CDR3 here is CASKGQGADEQYF. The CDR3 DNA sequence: TGTGCCAGCAAGGGGCAGGGGGCTGACGAGCAGTACTTC. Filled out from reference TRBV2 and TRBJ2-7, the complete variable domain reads EPEVTQTPSHQVTQMGQEVILRCVPISNHLYFYWYRQILGQKVEFLVSFYNNEISEKSEIFDDQFSVERPDGSNFTLKIRSTKLEDSAMYFCASKGQGADEQYFGPGTRLTVT.

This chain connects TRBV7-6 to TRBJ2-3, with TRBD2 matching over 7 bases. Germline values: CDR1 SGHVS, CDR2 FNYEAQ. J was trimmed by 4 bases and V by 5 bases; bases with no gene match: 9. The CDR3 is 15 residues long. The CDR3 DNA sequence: TGTGCCAGCAGCGGAGGACTAGGAATTCCAGATACGCAGTATTTT. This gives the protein CASSGGLGIPDTQYF.

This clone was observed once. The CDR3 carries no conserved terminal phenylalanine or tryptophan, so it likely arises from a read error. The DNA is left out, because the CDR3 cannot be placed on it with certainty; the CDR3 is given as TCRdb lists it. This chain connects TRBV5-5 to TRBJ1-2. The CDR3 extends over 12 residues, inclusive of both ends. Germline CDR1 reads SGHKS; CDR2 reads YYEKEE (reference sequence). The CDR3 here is CASSLQETAGAA.

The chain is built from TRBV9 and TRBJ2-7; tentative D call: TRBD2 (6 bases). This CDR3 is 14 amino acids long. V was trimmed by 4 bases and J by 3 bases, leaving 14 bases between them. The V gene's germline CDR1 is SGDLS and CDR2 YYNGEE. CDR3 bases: TGTGCCAGCAGCCCCGCGGGACTGAACTACGAGCAGTACTTC. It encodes CASSPAGLNYEQYF.

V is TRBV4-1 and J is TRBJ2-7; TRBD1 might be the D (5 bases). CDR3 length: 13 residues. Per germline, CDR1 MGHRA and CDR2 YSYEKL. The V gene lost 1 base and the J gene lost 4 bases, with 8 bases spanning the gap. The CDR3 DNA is TGCGCCAGCAGCCAAGGTGGGGCGTACGAGCAGTACTTC. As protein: CASSQGGAYEQYF.

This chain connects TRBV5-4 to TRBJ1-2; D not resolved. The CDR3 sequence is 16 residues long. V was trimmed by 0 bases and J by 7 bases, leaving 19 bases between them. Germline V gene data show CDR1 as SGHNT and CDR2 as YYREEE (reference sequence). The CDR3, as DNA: TGTGCCAGCAGCTTGGGGACCTCGGGCCGTGAGGGTGGCTACACCTTC. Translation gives CASSLGTSGREGGYTF.

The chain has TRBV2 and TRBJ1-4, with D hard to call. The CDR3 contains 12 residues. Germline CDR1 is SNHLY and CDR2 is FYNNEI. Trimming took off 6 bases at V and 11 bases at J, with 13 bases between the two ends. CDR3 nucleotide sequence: TGTGCCAGCAGGCTGGACTTGTGGAAACTGTTTTTT. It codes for CASRLDLWKLFF.